Given below is one T cell receptor beta chain in context. Its antigen is unidentified. This entry is derived from a study of graft-versus-host responses after intestinal transplantation. About the research overall: Transplants given to recipients were multivisceral, liver-intestinal, or isolated intestinal.

Profiling relied on immunoSEQ multiplex PCR, and the TCRdb table lists in-frame clones only, not all of them. The table records over 100,000 clones, 90% to 95% of them present only once. General study points: The authors found GvH clones in recipient marrow, some appearing first in ileum or blood.

The CDR3 spans 15 residues. J lost 4 bases, V lost 6 bases, and 8 bases had no gene match. Germline V gene sequence: CDR1 MNHEY, CDR2 SMNVEV (reference sequence). V usage is TRBV27 and J usage is TRBJ2-2; 7 bases fit TRBD2. Source: unstimulated CD8+ T cells sorted from spleen or lymph node cells, taken before intestinal transplant. The receptor was isolated from a human donor who received an intestinal transplant. The CDR3 sequence: CASSLGGGATGELFF. The CDR3, as DNA: TGTGCCAGCAGCCTGGGGGGGGGAGCCACCGGGGAGCTGTTTTTT.